This TCR beta chain was recovered during a study of cytomegalovirus exposure and HLA in healthy donors (dated by TCRdb to about 2017). The study in broad terms: An earlier analysis of several hundred of the donors reported 276 Gb of sequence data and about 120 million unique TCR beta sequences obtained from around 180 million T cells. About 280 gigabases of sequencing data and around 90 million unique TCR sequences made up an early release that covered approximately 650 HLA-typed donors. Among the roughly 380 genotyped donors, more than 70% belonged to the genetic ancestry cluster associated with self-reported Caucasian donors. The study aimed to test whether cataloging public T cell receptors could reveal signatures of past pathogen exposure. Using immunosequencing, the study profiled T cell repertoires from about 610 subjects and related those repertoires to cytomegalovirus serostatus. Along with the 666-subject first cohort, a separate validation cohort of some 130 different subjects was used. The study combined high-throughput TCR immunosequencing, statistical association of individual TCRs with disease status, and machine learning to predict cytomegalovirus infection status. A later analysis re-examined previously published TCR beta repertoires from more than 600 donors and added high-resolution HLA genotyping to investigate patterns of TCR occurrence. In the later analysis, no new phenotypic data were used to find candidate immune exposures; instead, reliance was placed on TCR beta sequences and their occurrence across donors. An earlier analysis of 587 of the donors applied high-throughput TCR beta sequencing to assess whether each TCR beta V gene segment acted as functional or pseudogenic. Alongside the repertoire data, information on donor age, sex, ethnicity and CMV serostatus was compiled. Genome-wide SNP genotypes for about three fifths of the roughly 700 donors were used in a later genetic analysis, which treated that subset as a discovery cohort. All discovery cohort repertoires had been generated on a single sequencing platform. HLA typing included class I and class II loci at four-digit resolution. Typing coverage varied by locus: roughly 620-630 donors for A, B, C, DRB1 and DQB1; some 520 for DQA1; about 570 for DPA1; approximately 450 for DPB1. Roughly 5 DR-DQ haplotypes were treated as single units for association and clustering because of strong linkage in the cohort. Among a few hundred genotyped donors of the cohort, an average of approximately 250,000 unique TCR beta nucleotide sequences were sequenced per donor, roughly 18% of them non-productive.

Study-wide conclusions, independent of this receptor: In vitro tests confirmed that three of the cytomegalovirus-associated TCR beta chains recognize cytomegalovirus antigens. A later analysis reported that several top co-occurrence clusters appeared linked to parvovirus B19, influenza, CMV and Epstein-Barr virus. Because HLA typing was missing for some donors at each locus, association tests included only the typed subset. Sequencing depth was assumed to be roughly uniform across donors in the presence/absence analyses, though that assumption may not hold. In a later analysis, 15,000 to 20,000 TCR beta sequences were associated with specific HLA alleles at a false discovery rate of 0.05. Across donors, most TCR sequences were observed very rarely, whereas some public TCRs were present in many individuals. In the study, approximately 160 TCR beta chains were listed as associated with cytomegalovirus. Assigning TCR associations to individual alleles was difficult when HLA alleles, especially DR and DQ, strongly co-occurred. In both the original and validation cohorts, the classifier was reported to diagnose cytomegalovirus status with high specificity and sensitivity. According to a later genetic analysis, donors in an Asian-associated ancestry cluster had fewer N-insertions in productive TCRs than the approximately 650-donor mean. A group of highly shared sequence variants was considered likely to be a technical artifact of the sequencing pipeline. Over 15 rarely observed V segments, including chromosome 9 orphons, were excluded from the earlier analysis of some 590 of the donors because counts were too low. Immune exposure information for the cohort was limited to CMV serostatus. In a later genetic analysis, a missense DCLRE1C variant was associated with V-gene and J-gene trimming of TCR beta chains, and the association was replicated in an independent cohort. Broadly in line with IMGT annotations, most TCR beta V segments showed up in productive rearrangements about 87% or about 30% of the time in an earlier analysis of roughly 590 of the donors. Some IMGT-functional V segments, including TRBV6-2 and TRBV6-3, could not be told apart with the 87-base-pair reads, so those segments were excluded. In a later analysis, the rate of TCR association differed among HLA loci, with DRB1 alleles having the most associated TCRs and HLA-C alleles having the fewest. Correlated functional status among segregating V segments might be attributable to linkage disequilibrium, but an unknown experimental factor could not be ruled out. This cohort had only TCR beta chains sequenced, and the lack of alpha or paired-chain data limited which features could be detected. A further reported finding was that TCR beta sequences accurately predicted the HLA-A and HLA-B alleles for most subjects in the first cohort. The authors suggested that the approach could potentially be extended to other disease states and immunological phenotypes. A later analysis found that HLA-associated TCR beta chains were more clonally expanded and had lower generation probabilities than equally common non-associated chains. A later analysis found that most CMV-associated TCR beta chains appeared HLA-restricted, with HLA associations seemingly driven largely by CMV exposure.

The CDR3 holds 15 amino acids from the cysteine to the phenylalanine. Only the CDR3 DNA stays, 45 bases, in frame from base 1. Relative to germline, V is missing 9 bases and J is missing 0 bases, with 10 bases of the junction outside any gene match. The germline V gene yields MGHDK for CDR1 and SYGVNS for CDR2. In total, roughly 670 healthy bone marrow donors made up the cohort. All cohort members were sampled while nominally healthy, although unrecorded immune exposures were likely present. The donor was CMV seropositive and belonged to the group of over 250 seropositive cohort members. Each donor provided a peripheral blood sample, and peripheral blood mononuclear cells were used for TCR beta sequencing. Genomic DNA was extracted from the blood cell samples with the Qiagen DNeasy Blood Extraction Kit. Of note for this clone: Its antigen is currently not known. No base quality information exists; no much larger clone differs at one position.

The library was generated by the immunoSEQ multiplex PCR assay. For the multiplex PCR, a mixture combining 60 forward primers for TCR Vbeta segments and 13 reverse primers for TCR Jbeta segments was used. A multiplex PCR assay on genomic DNA amplified the CDR3 region of rearranged TCR beta genes. The Illumina HiSeq System was used to sequence the amplified TCR beta libraries as 87-base-pair reads. Regarding the original processing steps: A later analysis counted about 80 million unique TCR beta chains across the 600 to 850 repertoires, and roughly 10 million of these chains were shared by at least two donors. To remove PCR and sequencing errors, raw reads were error-corrected and collapsed into unique sequences using a nearest-neighbor algorithm that merged closely related sequences. Alignment of CDR3 sequences to IMGT reference sequences was used to assign V, D and J gene segments. For a sequence to be retained, a match of at least six nucleotides was required to both a V gene segment and a J gene segment. A rearrangement was called productive if the CDR3 had no stop codons and remained in frame with V and J, and every other rearrangement was called non-productive. CDR3 was defined by IMGT convention, running from the second conserved V-encoded cysteine to the conserved J-encoded phenylalanine. The earlier analysis of fewer than 700 of the donors excluded sequences that lacked an unambiguous match to a single V gene segment. In an earlier analysis of some 590 of the donors, V segments were called functional above 56.7% productive rearrangements and were called segregating when the between-donor standard deviation exceeded 5%. To diagnose cytomegalovirus status from the catalog of TCR beta chain sequences, a statistical classification framework was built. A later analysis assigned V and J genes by comparing TCR nucleotide sequences with IMGT/GENE-DB human TR gene sequences. Using the TCRdist pipeline, a later analysis assigned CDR3 sequences along with most-parsimonious VDJ recombination scenarios. In a later analysis, each TCR beta chain was defined by its CDR3 amino acid sequence together with its V-gene family, and reads lacking a unique V-gene family were excluded. As a way to deal with suspected cross-contamination and a sequencing artifact, a later analysis dropped 592 nucleotide sequences that were highly shared and had low generation probability. In a later analysis, a clonal expansion index was calculated for each public chain from normalized within-repertoire ranks of inferred template counts. Generation probabilities in a later analysis came from a VDJ recombination model fitted to out-of-frame rearrangements, and those results were checked against IGoR. Hypergeometric tests were used in a later analysis to score TCR-TCR, TCR-HLA and TCR-CMV co-occurrence, with a repertoire-size bias correction applied to the TCR pairs. In a later analysis, false discovery rates were estimated by permuting HLA or CMV assignments 20 times. In a later analysis, co-occurring TCRs were grouped using DBSCAN, with TCRdist sequence similarity added in when clustering inside HLA-allele-positive subsets. Repertoires with fewer than 30,000 or more than 120,000 public chains, plus five repertoires with anomalous nucleotide sharing, were excluded from co-occurrence clustering. TCRdb holds this immuneACCESS table with in-frame rearrangements only. Some clones are missing; in checked studies, unresolved V genes explain under half, and the rest has no known cause. V and J calls and clone size are given by that table; D and trimming were obtained from the DNA. The sample records roughly 200,000 clones, about four fifths of which are singletons. The ten biggest clones cover about 1.8% of the sample.

The rearranged segments are TRBV25-1 and TRBJ2-7, with TRBD2 identical over 8 junction bases. Material for sequencing was PBMCs. This receptor was taken from a man aged 35 to 55 in good health and CMV-seropositive. This receptor carries the CDR3 CASTEPRGASYEQYF. The nucleotide sequence is TGTGCCAGTACTGAGCCGCGGGGGGCCTCCTACGAGCAGTACTTC.